Below, 21 T cell receptor beta chains from the same sample are listed, as sequenced in a study of cytomegalovirus exposure and HLA in healthy donors. The PCR employed 60 Vbeta primers together with 13 Jbeta primers. Assay: immunoSEQ multiplex PCR; the TCRdb copy retains only in-frame clones and omits some. This sample has 150,000 to 180,000 clones, with 80% found just once. What was sequenced was PBMCs. These TCRs come from a woman aged 40 to 55 in good health and CMV-seropositive.

The rearrangement uses TRBV9 and TRBJ1-1, with unresolved D. CDR1 SGDLS and CDR2 YYNGEE come from the germline V gene. This CDR3 is built from 12 residues. V was clipped by 2 bases and J by 3 bases, with 5 bases between them. The CDR3 coding sequence is TGTGCCAGCAGCGTTTCCGACACTGAAGCTTTCTTT. This codes for CASSVSDTEAFF.

This rearrangement joins TRBV5-6 to TRBJ2-7; the match to TRBD1 covers 8 bases. V dropped 1 base and J dropped 5; count of bases not matched to a gene: 11. Germline V gene data show CDR1 as SGHDT and CDR2 as YYEEEE. This CDR3 has 16 amino acids. CDR3 sequence (DNA): TGTGCCAGCAGCTTGATCGGGCAGGGGGCGCGGAACGAGCAGTACTTC. Amino acids: CASSLIGQGARNEQYF.

The chain employs TRBV4-2 and TRBJ2-5; tentative D call: TRBD2 (5 bases). CDR1 is LGHNA, CDR2 YNFKEQ, per germline. CDR3 length: 14 amino acids. V lost 1 base and J 2 bases, leaving 8 bases between the germline ends. CDR3 bases: TGTGCCAGCAGCCAAGCCGGGGTGCAAGAGACCCAGTACTTC. Its translation: CASSQAGVQETQYF.

The genes are TRBV5-6 and TRBJ1-2, with no clear D. Per germline, CDR1 SGHDT and CDR2 YYEEEE. V was trimmed by 3 bases and J by 1 base, leaving 7 bases between them. The CDR3 consists of 13 residues. The CDR3: CASSYTNNYGYTF. DNA for the CDR3: TGTGCCAGCAGCTACACAAATAACTATGGCTACACCTTC.

The CDR3 sequence is CASSDGRARAEQFF. The DNA for the CDR3 is TGTGCCAGCAGCGACGGGAGGGCCAGGGCGGAGCAGTTCTTC. V gene TRBV7-9 combines with J gene TRBJ2-1; 8 bases line up with TRBD2. V was clipped by 5 bases and J by 10 bases; unmatched bases: 10. Germline V CDR1 and CDR2: SEHNR, FQNEAQ (reference sequence). The CDR3 is made up of 14 amino acids. The whole variable domain, remainder taken from reference TRBV7-9 and TRBJ2-1, is DTGVSQNPRHKITKRGQNVTFRCDPISEHNRLYWYRQTLGQGPEFLTYFQNEAQLEKSRLLSDRFSAERPKGSFSTLEIQRTEQGDSAMYLCASSDGRARAEQFFGPGTRLTVL.

This sequence joins TRBV7-9 and TRBJ2-5, with a tentative D call TRBD1 (5 bases). Germline loops: CDR1 SEHNR, CDR2 FQNEAQ (reference sequence). CDR3 length equals 12 residues. The V gene lost 4 bases and the J gene lost 5 bases, with 8 bases spanning the gap. CDR3 in DNA: TGTGCCAGCAGCTCCAGGGATGAGACCCAGTACTTC. It codes for CASSSRDETQYF.

This clone was seen once. This chain uses TRBV6-5 with TRBJ2-1; TRBD2 matches at 12 bases. The V and J ends lost 6 bases and 4 bases, in that order; junction bases with no gene match: 4. The CDR3 loop spans 15 amino acids. Germline values: CDR1 MNHEY, CDR2 SVGAGI. CDR3 protein: CASRAGLAGYNEQFF. In DNA form, the CDR3 reads TGTGCCAGCAGGGCAGGACTAGCGGGGTACAATGAGCAGTTCTTC.

The V gene is TRBV28, the J gene TRBJ1-3, with 7 positions matching TRBD1. The germline gives CDR1 MDHEN, CDR2 SYDVKM. V lost 6 bases and J lost 1; bases outside the gene matches: 18. The CDR3 contains 19 residues. The CDR3 is CASSPEGAFGTISGNTIYF. CDR3 bases: TGTGCCAGCAGCCCTGAGGGGGCCTTCGGCACAATATCTGGAAACACCATATATTTT.

The count of this clone is one. This chain links TRBV7-2 with TRBJ2-7; 10 bases map to TRBD1. The CDR3 spans 14 residues. CDR1 is SGHTA and CDR2 is FQGNSA in the germline V gene. Germline trimming cut 3 bases from V and 5 bases from J; bases unmatched to any gene: 4. CDR3 in DNA: TGTGCCAGCAGCTTGATGACAGGGGGCGACGAGCAGTACTTC. It is translated as CASSLMTGGDEQYF.

The DNA for the CDR3 is TGTGCCAGCAGTTCTAGCGGGAGGCACGAGCAGTACTTC. This sequence encodes CASSSSGRHEQYF. The chain combines TRBV28 with TRBJ2-7; 11 nucleotides match TRBD2. The length of the CDR3 is 13 residues. Trimming at V came to 4 bases and at J to 5 bases, leaving 1 base not matched to a gene. Germline lookup yields CDR1 MDHEN and CDR2 SYDVKM.

The chain uses TRBV28 and TRBJ2-7; TRBD2 agrees at 7 bases. Germline values: CDR1 MDHEN, CDR2 SYDVKM. V lost 5 bases and J lost 4; bases outside the gene matches: 17. This CDR3 spans 17 amino acids. Here the CDR3 DNA reads TGTGCCAGCAGTCCCCCGTTGGCGGGAGCCTTTCGGTACGAGCAGTACTTC. Its translation is CASSPPLAGAFRYEQYF.

This rearrangement joins TRBV7-8 to TRBJ1-2; 9 nucleotides agree with TRBD1. V dropped 5 bases and J dropped 10; count of bases not matched to a gene: 14. The CDR3 has 15 amino acids. Germline values: CDR1 SGHVS, CDR2 FQNEAQ. CDR3: CASSPPRAGQGLYTF. The CDR3, as DNA: TGTGCCAGCAGCCCCCCAAGGGCGGGACAGGGCCTCTACACCTTC.

The V gene is TRBV6-1, the J gene TRBJ2-7; tentative D call: TRBD2 (5 bases). Per germline, CDR1 MNHNS and CDR2 SASEGT. The CDR3 is made up of 14 amino acids. Trimming took 8 bases from V and 3 from J, leaving 17 bases between them. The CDR3 here is CASSKLGDLYEQYF. The DNA of the CDR3 is TGTGCCAGCTCGAAACTCGGGGATCTCTACGAGCAGTACTTC.

V usage is TRBV6-4 and J usage is TRBJ2-3; 9 bases are a match to TRBD2. After removal of 5 bases from V and 0 bases from J, the junction contained 6 bases not matched to a gene. The CDR3 totals 16 residues. The germline V gene encodes CDR1 MRHNA and CDR2 SNTAGT. CDR3 DNA sequence: TGTGCCAGCAGTCCGACTAGCGGAGCTAGCACAGATACGCAGTATTTT. Protein: CASSPTSGASTDTQYF.

This chain connects TRBV7-9 to TRBJ1-2; D gene uncertain. The germline V gene has CDR1 SEHNR and CDR2 FQNEAQ (reference sequence). Trimming removed 2 bases at V and 2 bases at J, with 6 bases between. This CDR3 has 13 residues. CDR3 residues: CASSLQANYGYTF. CDR3 nucleotides: TGTGCCAGCAGCTTACAGGCAAACTATGGCTACACCTTC.

The chain combines TRBV4-1 with TRBJ2-7; D is possibly TRBD2 (6 bases). The CDR3 is 18 amino acids. CDR1 and CDR2 from the germline V gene are MGHRA and YSYEKL. Trimming cost V 0 bases and J 0 bases, with 18 bases left between them. This chain's CDR3 is CASSQDRSVLALSYEQYF. CDR3 sequence (DNA): TGCGCCAGCAGCCAAGATAGATCGGTGCTAGCGCTCTCCTACGAGCAGTACTTC.

The CDR3 loop is CASSLGAGGLNEQFF. In DNA, the CDR3 is TGTGCCAGCAGCTTGGGAGCGGGAGGGCTCAATGAGCAGTTCTTC. This chain links TRBV5-8 with TRBJ2-1; TRBD2 matches at 10 bases. Losses at the gene ends were 0 bases for V and 6 bases for J; bases not matched to a gene: 3. CDR3 length: 15 amino acids. Germline CDR1 SGHTS, CDR2 YDEGEE.

J is TRBJ1-5 and V is TRBV12-5; D is possibly TRBD1 (5 bases). The ends were cut back, 0 bases at V and 2 bases at J, with 14 bases in the middle. The CDR3 has 17 residues. Germline V gives CDR1 LGHNT, CDR2 FRNRAP. CDR3 sequence: CASGLVLLGGGNQPQHF. CDR3 DNA: TGTGCTAGTGGTTTGGTACTATTGGGGGGAGGCAATCAGCCCCAGCATTTT.

This sequence joins TRBV15 and TRBJ2-7, with a weak D call TRBD1 (5 bases). Per the germline V gene, CDR1 is LNHNV and CDR2 is YYDKDF (reference sequence). With 8 bases removed from V and 3 bases from J, the gap between germline ends came to 14 bases. The CDR3 has 13 residues. DNA for the CDR3: TGTGCCACCCGGTCCAGGGAAAGCTACGAGCAGTACTTC. Translating it yields CATRSRESYEQYF.

Only one count was recorded for this clone. The chain is built from TRBV25-1 and TRBJ2-3, with a possible D match to TRBD1 (5 bases). This CDR3 is built from 18 residues. Germline V gene lookup returns CDR1 MGHDK and CDR2 SYGVNS. V lost 0 bases and J 0 bases, leaving 16 bases between the germline ends. The CDR3: CASSEYLYRKNSTDTQYF. The CDR3 DNA reads TGTGCCAGCAGTGAATATCTCTACAGGAAAAATAGCACAGATACGCAGTATTTT.

This clone showed up just a few times. Other DNA sequences in the same sample also yield this CDR3. The chain joins TRBV10-3 to TRBJ1-1, with TRBD1 matching over 8 bases. The CDR3 covers 15 residues. V gave up 8 bases and J gave up 1 base; unmatched junction bases: 9. The V gene's germline CDR1 is ENHRY and CDR2 SYGVKD. CDR3 region: CAIRAQGVSNTEAFF. CDR3 DNA sequence: TGTGCCATCCGAGCACAGGGGGTGTCGAACACTGAAGCTTTCTTT.